The 16 T cell receptor beta chains in this list originate from one sample, sequenced in a study of blood T cell repertoires in COVID-19. Only in-frame clones appear in the TCRdb table, and some are missing; sequencing was by immunoSEQ multiplex PCR. The table records about 240,000 clones, about four fifths of them present only once. The sample taken for sequencing was peripheral blood. The source is a woman of 80 years or more with acute or convalescent COVID-19.

This chain connects TRBV3-1 (or the pseudogene TRBV3-2) to TRBJ1-4; the match to TRBD1 covers 9 bases. Trimming removed 4 bases from V and 7 bases from J; junction bases left unmatched: 4. Germline CDR1 LGHDT, CDR2 YNNKEL (reference sequence). The CDR3 contains 14 residues. The CDR3 sequence: CASSPGTGFEKLFF. CDR3 bases: TGTGCCAGCAGCCCCGGGACAGGGTTTGAAAAACTGTTTTTT.

The chain employs TRBV2 and TRBJ1-1, with D unresolved. Germline V gives CDR1 SNHLY, CDR2 FYNNEI. The CDR3 totals 14 residues. V lost 6 bases and J 4 bases, leaving 15 bases between the germline ends. As DNA, the CDR3 is TGTGCCAGCAGAGATAGCGGGGTGAGCACTGAAGCTTTCTTT. Translating gives CASRDSGVSTEAFF. Variable domain in full (rest from reference TRBV2 and TRBJ1-1): EPEVTQTPSHQVTQMGQEVILRCVPISNHLYFYWYRQILGQKVEFLVSFYNNEISEKSEIFDDQFSVERPDGSNFTLKIRSTKLEDSAMYFCASRDSGVSTEAFFGQGTRLTVV.

This chain connects TRBV5-8 to TRBJ2-7; no clear D. V lost 6 bases and J lost 2, with 12 bases in between. Germline assignment: CDR1 SGHTS and CDR2 YDEGEE. The length of the CDR3 is 13 residues. As DNA, the CDR3 is TGTGCCAGCACCGCTTTGAGCCCCTACGAGCAGTACTTC. It yields the protein CASTALSPYEQYF.

This clone was detected once. The gene calls are TRBV5-1 and TRBJ2-7; TRBD1 aligns across 9 bases. This CDR3 region has 18 residues. V lost 1 base and J lost 1; bases outside the gene matches: 12. Germline CDR1 is SGHRS and CDR2 is YFSETQ. The CDR3 sequence: CASSLRPPGGQGSYEQYF. The CDR3 bases are TGCGCCAGCAGCTTGAGGCCCCCCGGGGGACAGGGATCCTACGAGCAGTACTTC.

In DNA, the CDR3 is TGCGCCAGCGTGGGACAGGGGGTGTACGAGCAGTACTTC. Protein: CASVGQGVYEQYF. The J gene is TRBJ2-7, the V gene TRBV10-1, with TRBD1 identical over 11 bases. CDR1 WNHNN and CDR2 SYGVQD come from the germline V gene (reference sequence). V shed 8 bases and J 4 bases; nucleotides not matched to a gene: 4. The CDR3 runs to 13 residues.

V and J are TRBV27 and TRBJ2-5; 12 nucleotides align to TRBD2. The germline CDR1 and CDR2 sequences are MNHEY and SMNVEV (reference sequence). V lost 2 bases, J lost 3 bases, and 4 bases stayed unmatched. The CDR3 extends over 16 amino acids. CDR3 in amino acids: CASSLRASGGEETQYF. DNA for the CDR3: TGTGCCAGCAGTTTAAGGGCTAGCGGGGGGGAAGAGACCCAGTACTTC.

The J gene is TRBJ1-2, the V gene TRBV2; TRBD1 matches at 9 bases. Per the germline V gene, CDR1 is SNHLY and CDR2 is FYNNEI. V shed 6 bases and J 6 bases; nucleotides not matched to a gene: 5. This CDR3 is built from 13 residues. CDR3 nucleotide sequence: TGTGCCAGCAGAGGGACAGGGTCGAATGGCTACACCTTC. This encodes CASRGTGSNGYTF. Supplemented by reference TRBV2 and TRBJ1-2, the full variable domain reads EPEVTQTPSHQVTQMGQEVILRCVPISNHLYFYWYRQILGQKVEFLVSFYNNEISEKSEIFDDQFSVERPDGSNFTLKIRSTKLEDSAMYFCASRGTGSNGYTFGSGTRLTVV.

The genes are TRBV3-1 (or the pseudogene TRBV3-2) and TRBJ2-4, with 10 bases identical to TRBD2. The trim removed 4 bases at V and 6 bases at J, leaving 12 bases unmatched. Germline CDR1 and CDR2: LGHDT and YNNKEL (reference sequence). This CDR3 comprises 17 residues. The DNA for the CDR3 is TGTGCCAGCAGCCCAAAGGGGAGCGGGGGGGCCGCAAACATTCAGTACTTC. It yields the protein CASSPKGSGGAANIQYF.

The rearrangement links TRBV5-5 to TRBJ1-5, with D perhaps matching TRBD1 (6 bases). Between the trimmed V and J ends, which lost 1 base and 5 bases, there was a span of 10 bases. The germline V gene has CDR1 SGHKS and CDR2 YYEKEE (reference sequence). The length of the CDR3 is 14 residues. The CDR3 DNA reads TGTGCCAGCAGCTTGTTGACAGGAGATCAGCCCCAGCATTTT. Its translation: CASSLLTGDQPQHF.

The gene calls are TRBV29-1 and TRBJ1-1; D not resolved. V was cut by 4 bases and J by 1 base, with 7 bases left in between. Germline CDR1 SQVTM, CDR2 ANQGSEA. The CDR3 has 12 residues. The CDR3 sequence: CSVVAGNTEAFF. DNA of the CDR3: TGCAGCGTTGTGGCAGGGAACACTGAAGCTTTCTTT.

The genes are TRBV3-1 (or the pseudogene TRBV3-2) and TRBJ2-5; 8 nucleotides line up with TRBD2. The germline CDR1 and CDR2 sequences are LGHDT and YNNKEL (reference sequence). The trim removed 8 bases at V and 5 bases at J, leaving 10 bases unmatched. The CDR3 is 14 amino acids. CDR3 loop: CASGMAGGGETQYF. DNA of the CDR3: TGTGCCAGCGGGATGGCGGGGGGAGGTGAGACCCAGTACTTC.

This clone was observed a single time. The chain joins TRBV3-1 (or the pseudogene TRBV3-2) to TRBJ2-3; the D is unclear. Germline V gene lookup returns CDR1 LGHDT and CDR2 YNNKEL (reference sequence). The CDR3 has 14 residues. Trimming cost V 4 bases and J 3 bases, with 11 bases left between them. The CDR3 loop reads CASSPWSGTDTQYF. The DNA of the CDR3 is TGTGCCAGCAGCCCTTGGAGTGGGACAGATACGCAGTATTTT.

This clone was seen just once. This chain links TRBV5-6 with TRBJ2-5; D may be TRBD1 (6 bases). The V gene lost 3 bases and the J gene lost 2 bases, with 17 bases spanning the gap. CDR1 and CDR2 (germline): SGHDT, YYEEEE. This CDR3 region has 16 residues. The CDR3 here is CASSSQGYPLQETQYF. CDR3 coding DNA: TGTGCCAGCAGCTCTCAGGGGTACCCCCTACAAGAGACCCAGTACTTC.

The sample holds one count of this clone. The chain combines TRBV28 with TRBJ1-5, with 9 bases matching TRBD1. The CDR3 totals 14 residues. Germline V gene data show CDR1 as MDHEN and CDR2 as SYDVKM. The J segment lost 4 bases and the V segment lost 7 bases, leaving 5 bases of the junction unmatched. DNA for the CDR3: TGTGCCAGCACGGGGGGACAGGGAAATCAGCCCCAGCATTTT. Protein: CASTGGQGNQPQHF.

The chain carries TRBV2 and TRBJ2-3; 13 bases agree with TRBD2. The length of the CDR3 is 17 residues. With 1 base clipped from V and 1 base from J, the junction kept 2 bases outside the gene matches. The germline CDR1 and CDR2 sequences are SNHLY and FYNNEI. The chain's CDR3 is CASSEGGLAGGTDTQYF. For the CDR3, the DNA is TGTGCCAGCAGTGAAGGAGGACTAGCGGGGGGCACAGATACGCAGTATTTT. Full variable domain (rest looked up from reference TRBV2 and TRBJ2-3): EPEVTQTPSHQVTQMGQEVILRCVPISNHLYFYWYRQILGQKVEFLVSFYNNEISEKSEIFDDQFSVERPDGSNFTLKIRSTKLEDSAMYFCASSEGGLAGGTDTQYFGPGTRLTVL.

This clone was seen only once. The chain joins TRBV5-1 to TRBJ1-3; the D is unclear. The germline V gene encodes CDR1 SGHRS and CDR2 YFSETQ. V was pared by 1 base and J by 0 bases, with 11 bases between. The CDR3 is 16 residues long. CDR3 in DNA: TGCGCCAGCAGCTTGAGTGCAGTCATCTCTGGAAACACCATATATTTT. Protein product: CASSLSAVISGNTIYF.